What follows describes a single T cell receptor (beta chain). Profiled with immunoSEQ multiplex PCR; TCRdb holds only in-frame clones, not every one. The top ten clones hold about 6.9% of a sample with some 80,000 clones, about 82% of them seen once. The data derive from a study of OX40 agonist ivuxolimab in advanced cancers. At the level of the study: Antecedent anti-PD-1, anti-PD-L1 or anti-CTLA-4 therapy was permissible, with approximately 44% having received some.

CDR1 and CDR2 (germline): LGHNA, YNFKEQ. Trimming removed 4 bases from V and 3 bases from J; junction bases left unmatched: 4. The CDR3 covers 15 residues. This material consisted of CD4+ or CD8+ T cells sorted from blood, taken in a trial of the OX40 agonist ivuxolimab. The clonotype comes from an adult with an advanced solid tumor such as melanoma, head and neck, liver or kidney cancer. The chain has TRBV4-2 and TRBJ2-2, with 8 bases aligning to TRBD1. CDR3: CASSRGQGDTGELFF. CDR3 DNA: TGTGCCAGCAGCCGCGGACAGGGCGACACCGGGGAGCTGTTTTTT.